This T cell receptor beta chain stems from a study of blood T cell repertoires in COVID-19. As originally analysed: Estimation of nucleated cell counts was performed using reference gene primer amplification. This table comes from immunoSEQ multiplex PCR, and its TCRdb copy is limited to in-frame clones, with some not included. The V and J calls and clone size come from that table; D and trimming were worked out from the DNA. This sample has under 100,000 clones, with approximately 90% found just once. V trimming: 7 bases; J trimming: 0 bases; junction bases outside the gene matches: 6. The CDR3 runs to 16 residues. Germline V lookup: CDR1 LGHDT, CDR2 YNNKEL (reference sequence).

Sequencing was performed on peripheral blood. V gene TRBV3-1 (or the pseudogene TRBV3-2) combines with J gene TRBJ2-6, with 7 nucleotides matching TRBD1. The sequence came from a man aged 45-65 years with acute or convalescent COVID-19. The CDR3 reads CASTGTVASGANVLTF. CDR3 in DNA: TGTGCCAGCACCGGGACAGTCGCCTCTGGGGCCAACGTCCTGACTTTC.